This T cell receptor (beta chain) was retrieved from a study of T cell responses to AZD1222 COVID-19 vaccine. At the level of the study: Pooling was applied to second doses at about 4 or about 12 weeks.

For this clone: Its specificity is unknown.

Study observations and caveats: Dominant at 160-218 and 743-854, vaccine-associated CD4 TCRs also spanned spike. A mostly white British donor set with more females was recruited, and clonal diversity was possibly underestimated.

The CDR3 is 13 amino acids. The ends lost 6 bases at V and 6 bases at J; junction bases unmatched: 4. In germline, CDR1 is SNHLY, CDR2 FYNNEI. The protocol was immunoSEQ multiplex PCR, while the TCRdb copy is restricted to in-frame clones and leaves out a portion. The table records approximately 260,000 clones, more than 80% of them present only once. This material consisted of peripheral blood, taken on day 0 of AZD1222 vaccination. The sequence came from an adult in good health. This chain connects TRBV2 to TRBJ1-4; 7 bases align to TRBD1. Here the CDR3 DNA reads TGTGCCAGCAGCCCCGGGACAGATGAAAAACTGTTTTTT. This encodes CASSPGTDEKLFF. The full variable domain, in which reference TRBV2 and TRBJ1-4 provide the parts outside the CDR3, is EPEVTQTPSHQVTQMGQEVILRCVPISNHLYFYWYRQILGQKVEFLVSFYNNEISEKSEIFDDQFSVERPDGSNFTLKIRSTKLEDSAMYFCASSPGTDEKLFFGSGTQLSVL.